This T cell receptor (beta chain) was recovered during a study of naive and memory T cell subsets. Points from the study as a whole: Over 90% of naive TCR sequences appeared only once after error correction, unlike memory subsets.

Two oligonucleotides, mixed equimolar, formed the beta constant-region primer covering TRBC1 and TRBC2. TCRdb itself ran the UMI-ligation and nested PCR reads through MiXCR, one entry per CDR3 protein. The profile shows roughly 140,000 distinct CDR3 sequences, about a sixth of them singletons. This clonotype has more than one count but fewer than ten. Its cognate antigen is unknown. CDR1 and CDR2 from the germline V gene are DFQATT and SNEGSKA (reference sequence). The CDR3 runs to 14 residues. J gave up 5 bases and V 5 bases, and 7 bases lay outside the gene matches. CD8 T cells were positively selected from what remained after CD4 positive selection.

Specimen: naive CD4+ T cells from blood. The rearrangement links TRBV20-1 to TRBJ2-1, with 9 positions matching TRBD1. The receptor was isolated from a human donor in good health. This chain's CDR3 is CSAWTGVPHNEQFF. The DNA of the CDR3 is TGCAGTGCTTGGACAGGGGTTCCCCACAATGAGCAGTTCTTC.